A selection of T cell receptor beta chains follows, all from one sample in a study of cytomegalovirus exposure and HLA in healthy donors. Method: immunoSEQ multiplex PCR; TCRdb's copy keeps in-frame clones and lacks some. In the table there are 120,000 to 150,000 clones, around 78% of which are singletons. The sample comprised PBMCs. The origin of the receptors is a man in his forties in good health and CMV-seropositive. Both conserved end residues are trimmed from each CDR3. Fields, in order: V gene, clone size, J gene, CDR3 protein. Size values are once, few and many counts, or a class for expanded clones, and some rows have none.

>TRBV29-1|.|TRBJ2-1
SGREYYNEQF
>TRBV28|.|TRBJ1-5
ASRQTGTSNQPQH
>TRBV19|.|TRBJ2-5
ASSPNRGGGRETQY
>TRBV5-1|.|TRBJ2-2
ASSLSDWTGELF
>TRBV28|.|TRBJ1-2
ASIAGANYGYT
>TRBV5-1|once|TRBJ1-1
ASSSDGGASTEAF
>TRBV7-9|.|TRBJ2-1
ASSSSRTGDEQF
>TRBV6-1|.|TRBJ1-3
SSSVEAGSGNTIY
>TRBV11-1|.|TRBJ2-7
ASSFEQGYEQY
>TRBV10-3|.|TRBJ2-7
AIKGDSLEQY
>TRBV6-5|few|TRBJ1-5
ASSYTGDSNQPQH
>TRBV14|.|TRBJ1-4
ASSLQGGGEVLKLF
>TRBV7-2|.|TRBJ2-1
ASRKTSGPYNEQF
>TRBV5-1|.|TRBJ2-7
ASSIGQRYEQY
>TRBV27|.|.
ASSLQSTGSYEQY
>TRBV6-5|.|TRBJ2-6
ASGRRGTGANVLT
>TRBV5-5|.|TRBJ2-3
ASISVGQGLSTDTQY
>TRBV28|.|TRBJ1-5
ASTGQVVGPQH
>TRBV4-1|.|TRBJ2-2
ASSQGFPLDRGKGTGELF
>TRBV28|.|TRBJ1-2
ASSLVQKGYT
>TRBV29-1|.|TRBJ2-3
SVEWQVTDTQY
>TRBV7-9|.|TRBJ2-1
ASSLETGWGNEQF
>TRBV18|.|TRBJ1-3
ASSSNSARGHSGNTIY
>TRBV18|.|TRBJ1-5
ASSPVTRTGGGNQPQH
>TRBV2|many|TRBJ1-2
ASMPGDYGYT
>TRBV5-5|.|TRBJ2-2
ASSLDSGANTGELF
>TRBV27|.|TRBJ1-1
ASRERPVNTEAF
>TRBV7-9|.|TRBJ2-2
SSPGTGGSNTGELF
>TRBV18|.|TRBJ2-5
ASRETFPRGETQY
>TRBV4-1|once|TRBJ2-1
ASSQGREYFNEQF
>TRBV27|.|TRBJ2-1
ASKAGGPRHNEQF
>TRBV7-8|.|TRBJ1-4
ASSLAVQPNEKLF
>TRBV19|.|TRBJ1-1
ASSIEAVMNTEAF
>TRBV6-1|.|TRBJ2-1
ASSVSVQDYNEQF
>TRBV30|.|TRBJ1-4
AWSVGGEKLF
>TRBV10-1|.|TRBJ2-1
ASKMRERSYNEQF
>TRBV10-3|.|TRBJ2-2
AIRPHPRGHGEAGGELF
>TRBV14|.|TRBJ2-5
ASSHSQGRTGRETQY
>TRBV9|.|TRBJ2-3
ASSVAPTSGTDTQY
>TRBV9|few|TRBJ1-1
ASSQGSNTEAF
>TRBV10-3|.|TRBJ2-7
ASLVSLAGTHEQY
>TRBV10-3|.|TRBJ2-7
AISQGTEGPYEQY
>TRBV28|.|TRBJ1-1
ASNYPGMNTEAF
>TRBV7-8|.|TRBJ2-7
ASSFRRNSYEQY
>TRBV6-1|.|TRBJ2-3
ATTRGRGHADTQY
>TRBV5-1|.|TRBJ1-6
ASSEGTGGYNSPLH
>TRBV6-5|.|TRBJ2-2
ASSSNSGELF
>TRBV28|.|TRBJ2-2
ASGWSDTGELF
>TRBV28|.|TRBJ2-2
ACPGYNTGELF
>TRBV21-1|few|TRBJ2-7
ASSKYMVASSYEQY
>TRBV21-1|.|TRBJ2-1
ASSPHLGLAGEDNEQF
>TRBV27|.|TRBJ2-7
ATKDSSYEQY
>TRBV30|.|TRBJ2-5
AWTPGGSDQETQY
>TRBV7-2|.|TRBJ1-5
ASSLGTGNNQPQH
>TRBV30|.|TRBJ2-3
AWSLGGSTDTQY
>TRBV7-3|.|TRBJ2-3
ASSLAGNTDTQY
>TRBV27|few|TRBJ1-4
ASSLQGSVEKLF
>TRBV6-5|.|TRBJ1-5
ASSYKAGNQPQH
>TRBV11-2|few|TRBJ1-5
ASSLSLDQPQH